The present T cell receptor (beta chain) was sequenced within a study of blood T cells in healthy people across ages. The study, taken as a whole, reports: Across the age range, TCR beta diversity per million T cells fell in a roughly linear way.

The second PCR ran roughly 7 to 12 cycles with a sample-barcoded 5' primer and J-beta primers. TCRdb redid the calling of the 5' RACE reads with MiXCR, one entry per CDR3 protein. This repertoire shows around 1,800,000 distinct CDR3 sequences, roughly two fifths found once; its top ten account for roughly 23%. About this clonotype itself: Its cognate antigen is unknown.

This sequence was found in a human donor in good health. Sequenced input: blood.

CDR3 region: CASSPGTTREAFF. The CDR3 DNA sequence: TGTGCCAGCAGCCCCGGGACAACACGTGAAGCTTTCTTT. The J gene is TRBJ1-1, the V gene TRBV7-3, with D maybe TRBD1 (6 bases). This CDR3 spans 13 amino acids. V lost 5 bases, J lost 7 bases, and 14 bases lay in between. Looked up from germline, CDR1 is SGHTA and CDR2 is FQGTGA. Supplemented by reference TRBV7-3 and TRBJ1-1, the full variable domain reads GAGVSQTPSNKVTEKGKYVELRCDPISGHTALYWYRQSLGQGPEFLIYFQGTGAADDSGLPNDRFFAVRPEGSVSTLKIQRTERGDSAVYLCASSPGTTREAFFGQGTRLTVV.